A selection of T cell receptor beta chains follows, all from one sample in a study of blood T cell repertoires in COVID-19. Assay: immunoSEQ multiplex PCR; the TCRdb copy retains only in-frame clones and omits some. The sample yields about 120,000 clones, 90% seen once. Sequencing used peripheral blood. Receptors were obtained from a woman aged 55-69 years with COVID-19, enrolled during active disease. CDR3s include the opening cysteine and the closing phenylalanine or tryptophan. Each record gives: D gene, J gene, clone size, V gene, CDR3 DNA, CDR3 protein. D genes are given only for firm matches. Only some rows state a clone size, as once, few, many or a class for expanded clones.

D: TRBD1
J: TRBJ2-7
size: NA
V: TRBV29-1
DNA: TGCAGCGTTGAAGCGGGGACAGGAGGCTACGAGCAGTACTTC
CDR3: CSVEAGTGGYEQYF

D: NA
J: TRBJ2-7
size: NA
V: TRBV6-4
DNA: TGTGCCAGCAGTGACTCGTGCCTGAGCTCCTACGAGCAGTACTTC
CDR3: CASSDSCLSSYEQYF

D: NA
J: TRBJ1-4
size: NA
V: TRBV2
DNA: TGTGCCAGCAGTCGGGACACCAATGAAAAACTGTTTTTT
CDR3: CASSRDTNEKLFF

D: NA
J: TRBJ1-2
size: NA
V: TRBV19
DNA: TGTGCCAGTCGGGGGGTCTCAGCTAACTATGGCTACACCTTC
CDR3: CASRGVSANYGYTF

D: TRBD1
J: TRBJ1-4
size: NA
V: TRBV6-2/TRBV6-3
DNA: TGTGCCAGCAGCCGCGGGACAGCAAGGGAAAAACTGTTTTTT
CDR3: CASSRGTAREKLFF

D: TRBD1
J: TRBJ2-1
size: NA
V: TRBV19
DNA: TGTGCCAGTAGAAGGGGACAGAACAATGAGCAGTTCTTC
CDR3: CASRRGQNNEQFF

D: NA
J: TRBJ1-3
size: NA
V: TRBV19
DNA: TGTGCCAGTAGTATAGATCCAGGGCAGAGTCTTGGAAACACCATATATTTT
CDR3: CASSIDPGQSLGNTIYF

D: NA
J: TRBJ2-3
size: NA
V: TRBV9
DNA: TGTGCCAGCAGCGCACAGGGATGGGGCACAGATACGCAGTATTTT
CDR3: CASSAQGWGTDTQYF

D: NA
J: TRBJ2-2
size: NA
V: TRBV4-1
DNA: TGCGCCAGCAGCAGAGGTCCCCGGAACACCGGGGAGCTGTTTTTT
CDR3: CASSRGPRNTGELFF

D: NA
J: TRBJ1-2
size: once
V: TRBV5-1
DNA: TGCGCCAGCAGCTGGGGGGTAGCAAAGTTCTATGGCTACACCTTC
CDR3: CASSWGVAKFYGYTF

D: NA
J: TRBJ2-7
size: NA
V: TRBV2
DNA: TGTGCCAGCAGTGAATCGGGATCGGTCTACGAGCAGTACTTC
CDR3: CASSESGSVYEQYF

D: NA
J: TRBJ1-5
size: NA
V: TRBV12-5
DNA: TGTGCTAGTGGTTTGGTACTAGACGGGTTCGGGAGCAATCAGCCCCAGCATTTT
CDR3: CASGLVLDGFGSNQPQHF

D: NA
J: TRBJ1-1
size: NA
V: TRBV12-3/TRBV12-4
DNA: TGTGCCAGCAGTTTGTTTAGAGACACTGAAGCTTTCTTT
CDR3: CASSLFRDTEAFF

D: NA
J: TRBJ2-1
size: NA
V: TRBV4-1
DNA: TGCGCCAGCAGCCAAGATGGAGGCAAATACAATGAGCAGTTCTTC
CDR3: CASSQDGGKYNEQFF

D: NA
J: TRBJ1-2
size: NA
V: TRBV5-4
DNA: TGTGCCAGCAGCTTGGCGGGGGGGCTTAACTATGGCTACACCTTC
CDR3: CASSLAGGLNYGYTF

D: TRBD1
J: TRBJ1-4
size: few
V: TRBV7-2
DNA: TGTGCCAGCAGTAACTACGGGACAGTAAATGAAAAACTGTTTTTT
CDR3: CASSNYGTVNEKLFF

D: TRBD1
J: TRBJ2-7
size: NA
V: TRBV5-6
DNA: TGTGCCAGCACAGCTTATGGACAGGGGAGCTACGAGCAGTACTTC
CDR3: CASTAYGQGSYEQYF

D: TRBD1
J: TRBJ1-6
size: NA
V: TRBV6-5
DNA: TGTGCCAGCAGTATAGGGACAGGGCTTTCACCCCTCCACTTT
CDR3: CASSIGTGLSPLHF

D: NA
J: TRBJ2-7
size: NA
V: TRBV6-2/TRBV6-3
DNA: TGTGCCAGCAGTTATACCCTGACAGGCTACGAGCAGTACTTC
CDR3: CASSYTLTGYEQYF

D: NA
J: TRBJ2-5
size: NA
V: TRBV5-6
DNA: TGTGCCAGCAGCCCCAACCGGGGGACGTTACAAGAGACCCAGTACTTC
CDR3: CASSPNRGTLQETQYF

D: TRBD2
J: TRBJ2-3
size: NA
V: TRBV6-5
DNA: TGTGCCAGCAGTTACTCGTCTAGCGGGGGGTTGGATACGCAGTATTTT
CDR3: CASSYSSSGGLDTQYF

D: TRBD1
J: TRBJ1-2
size: NA
V: TRBV12-3/TRBV12-4
DNA: TGTGCCAGCAGTTTAACAGGGGCCTATGGCTACACCTTC
CDR3: CASSLTGAYGYTF

D: NA
J: TRBJ1-1
size: NA
V: TRBV5-1
DNA: TGCGCCAGCAGCCCAACGGAGGGTGAAGCTTTCTTT
CDR3: CASSPTEGEAFF

D: TRBD2
J: TRBJ2-1
size: NA
V: TRBV19
DNA: TGTGCCAGTAGTAGACTAGCGGGGGGCCTCTCCTACAATGAGCAGTTCTTC
CDR3: CASSRLAGGLSYNEQFF

D: NA
J: TRBJ2-5
size: NA
V: TRBV5-6
DNA: TGTGCCAGCAGCGGACGGACAGTGGATTGGTACCAAGAGACCCAGTACTTC
CDR3: CASSGRTVDWYQETQYF

D: TRBD2
J: TRBJ2-3
size: NA
V: TRBV5-8
DNA: TGTGCCAGCAGCACGGCGGGGGGGCCGTGGGTAGATACGCAGTATTTT
CDR3: CASSTAGGPWVDTQYF

D: NA
J: TRBJ2-7
size: once
V: TRBV9
DNA: TGTGCCAGCAGCGTAGCTACAGATTACGAGCAGTACTTC
CDR3: CASSVATDYEQYF

D: NA
J: TRBJ1-4
size: few
V: TRBV5-6
DNA: TGTGCCAGCAGCCTGTTCACAAATGAAAAACTGTTTTTT
CDR3: CASSLFTNEKLFF

D: NA
J: TRBJ1-4
size: once
V: TRBV19
DNA: TGTGCCAGTAGTATGGATCAACTGGCCCCCCGGAGCGAAAAACTGTTTTTT
CDR3: CASSMDQLAPRSEKLFF

D: NA
J: TRBJ1-1
size: NA
V: TRBV4-3
DNA: TGCGCCAGCAGCCCCGGAAGTTCGGGGATGAACACTGAAGCTTTCTTT
CDR3: CASSPGSSGMNTEAFF

D: NA
J: TRBJ2-7
size: NA
V: TRBV7-2
DNA: TGTGCCAGCAGCCCGGACAGTCCCTACGAGCAGTACTTC
CDR3: CASSPDSPYEQYF

D: TRBD1
J: TRBJ1-4
size: once
V: TRBV6-2/TRBV6-3
DNA: TGTGCCAGCAGTTTAAGGGGGCGCTTGAGAGGGGTGACTAATGAAAAACTGTTTTTT
CDR3: CASSLRGRLRGVTNEKLFF

D: TRBD1
J: TRBJ2-7
size: NA
V: TRBV9
DNA: TGTGCCAGCAGCGTTTCCCCTGGACAGGGGGCCTACGAGCAGTACTTC
CDR3: CASSVSPGQGAYEQYF

D: TRBD1
J: TRBJ2-1
size: NA
V: TRBV7-8
DNA: TGTGCCAGCAGCTCGTGGACAGGGGTGGATGAGCAGTTCTTC
CDR3: CASSSWTGVDEQFF

D: NA
J: TRBJ1-1
size: NA
V: TRBV10-3
DNA: TGTGCCATCAGTGGGGGCATATCGGGCACTGAAGCTTTCTTT
CDR3: CAISGGISGTEAFF

D: TRBD1
J: TRBJ1-6
size: NA
V: TRBV29-1
DNA: TGCAGAGCTGGACAGGGCTTTTTGACCCTCCACTTT
CDR3: CRAGQGFLTLHF

D: TRBD2
J: TRBJ2-7
size: NA
V: TRBV27
DNA: TGTGCCAGCAGTTTCGGGGGGGGCCGCTACGAGCAGTACTTC
CDR3: CASSFGGGRYEQYF

D: NA
J: TRBJ1-4
size: NA
V: TRBV5-1
DNA: TGCGCCAGCAGACCAACGACAGCTACTAATGAAAAACTGTTTTTT
CDR3: CASRPTTATNEKLFF

D: NA
J: TRBJ2-3
size: NA
V: TRBV2
DNA: TGTGCCAGCAGTGAACTAACAGGGTTAAGCACAGATACGCAGTATTTT
CDR3: CASSELTGLSTDTQYF

D: TRBD1
J: TRBJ2-3
size: NA
V: TRBV19
DNA: TGTGCCAGTAGTATTAGTGCAGGGGGCAGCACAGATACGCAGTATTTT
CDR3: CASSISAGGSTDTQYF

D: NA
J: TRBJ2-7
size: NA
V: TRBV30
DNA: TGTGCCTGGAGTGTACCCGTGGGGCCAAGGGAGCAGTACTTC
CDR3: CAWSVPVGPREQYF

D: TRBD1
J: TRBJ1-2
size: NA
V: TRBV2
DNA: TGTGCCAGCAGTGTGGAAGGGGGCGGAAACTATGGCTACACCTTC
CDR3: CASSVEGGGNYGYTF

D: NA
J: TRBJ1-1
size: few
V: TRBV7-3
DNA: TGTGCCAGCAGCTCGCGGGGTGGGGACACTGAAGCTTTCTTT
CDR3: CASSSRGGDTEAFF

D: TRBD1
J: TRBJ2-7
size: NA
V: TRBV9
DNA: TGTGCCAGCAGCCCAACCGGGACAGGGGACGAGCAGTACTTC
CDR3: CASSPTGTGDEQYF

D: TRBD1
J: TRBJ1-2
size: NA
V: TRBV3-1/TRBV3-2
DNA: TGTGCCAGCAGCCAAGATCGACAGGGATACTATGGCTACACCTTC
CDR3: CASSQDRQGYYGYTF

D: NA
J: TRBJ2-3
size: NA
V: TRBV13
DNA: TGTGCCAGCAGCCCCAACCCAGGGGCGGATACGCAGTATTTT
CDR3: CASSPNPGADTQYF

D: NA
J: TRBJ2-5
size: NA
V: TRBV5-4
DNA: TGTGCCAGCAGCTCCGTGAAGGGGGGGCGGGAGACCCAGTACTTC
CDR3: CASSSVKGGRETQYF

D: NA
J: TRBJ2-1
size: NA
V: TRBV30
DNA: TGTGCCTGGAGTCAGACGACAGGAGTCTTCGGGCAGTTCTTC
CDR3: CAWSQTTGVFGQFF

D: NA
J: TRBJ2-5
size: NA
V: TRBV4-1
DNA: TGCGCCAGCAGCCAAGATGGTAGGGGCGAGACCCAGTACTTC
CDR3: CASSQDGRGETQYF

D: NA
J: TRBJ1-2
size: NA
V: TRBV21-1
DNA: TGTGCCAGCAGCCATCGACAGGGCCTAATAAGTAACTATGGCTACACCTTC
CDR3: CASSHRQGLISNYGYTF

D: NA
J: TRBJ1-5
size: NA
V: TRBV24-1
DNA: TGTGCCACCAGTGAAGGGGGTGACCAGCCCCAGCATTTT
CDR3: CATSEGGDQPQHF

D: TRBD1
J: TRBJ1-1
size: NA
V: TRBV18
DNA: TGTGCCAGCTCGCACGACAGGGCAGCGGACACTGAAGCTTTCTTT
CDR3: CASSHDRAADTEAFF

D: NA
J: TRBJ1-1
size: NA
V: TRBV29-1
DNA: TGCAGCGTTGAAGTTGCAAGCTACACTGAAGCTTTCTTT
CDR3: CSVEVASYTEAFF

D: NA
J: TRBJ1-1
size: NA
V: TRBV5-1
DNA: TGCGCCAGCAGCCCTGGAGCAGACGAGCCGAAAGCTTTCTTT
CDR3: CASSPGADEPKAFF

D: NA
J: TRBJ1-5
size: NA
V: TRBV6-1
DNA: TGTGCCAGCAGTGAAGTGAGCCTTGAACAGCATTTT
CDR3: CASSEVSLEQHF

D: NA
J: TRBJ1-5
size: NA
V: TRBV4-3
DNA: TGCGCCAGCAGCCAAGTCCGAGGACAGCGTTATAGCAATCAGCCCCAGCATTTT
CDR3: CASSQVRGQRYSNQPQHF

D: NA
J: TRBJ2-1
size: NA
V: TRBV4-3
DNA: TGCGCCAGCAGCCAAGAGGGGCGGGGGCACAATGAGCAGTTCTTC
CDR3: CASSQEGRGHNEQFF

D: TRBD1
J: TRBJ1-1
size: NA
V: TRBV3-1/TRBV3-2
DNA: TGTGCCAGCAGCCAAGGGGGACAGCATATAGCTTTCTTT
CDR3: CASSQGGQHIAFF

D: TRBD1
J: TRBJ1-1
size: few
V: TRBV29-1
DNA: TGCAGCGTTGAAGTAGGGACAGGGGGCACTGAAGCTTTCTTT
CDR3: CSVEVGTGGTEAFF